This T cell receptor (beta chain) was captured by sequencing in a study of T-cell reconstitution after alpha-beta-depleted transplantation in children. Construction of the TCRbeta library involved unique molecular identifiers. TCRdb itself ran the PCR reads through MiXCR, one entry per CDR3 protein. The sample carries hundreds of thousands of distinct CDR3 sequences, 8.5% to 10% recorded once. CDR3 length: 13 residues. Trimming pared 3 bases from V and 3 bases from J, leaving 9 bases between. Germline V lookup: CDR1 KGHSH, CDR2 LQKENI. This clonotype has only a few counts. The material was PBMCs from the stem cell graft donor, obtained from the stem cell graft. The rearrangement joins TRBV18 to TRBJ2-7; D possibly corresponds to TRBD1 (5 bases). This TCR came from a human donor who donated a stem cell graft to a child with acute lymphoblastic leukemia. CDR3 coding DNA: TGTGCCAGCTCACCGCAGACAGACTACGAGCAGTACTTC. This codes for CASSPQTDYEQYF.